This TCR beta chain was found in a study of identical twins. Study-wide results and caveats: Out-of-frame alpha sequences common to twins were enriched for low generation probability. Whereas memory repertoires showed no such difference, abundant cord blood beta clonotypes carried fewer insertions.

Each CDR3 protein gets one entry after TCRdb re-called the 5' RACE reads with MiXCR. The sample has 1.5 million to 2 million distinct CDR3 sequences; around a third are singletons. This clonotype has only a few counts. Its antigen is still unknown. CDR1 MGHDK and CDR2 SYGVNS come from the germline V gene. The CDR3 has 14 residues. Deletions cut 7 bases from V and 4 bases from J, with 13 bases between. This chain connects TRBV25-1 to TRBJ2-2; D is undetermined. Sequencing was performed on cord blood. The receptor's source is a newborn girl in good health. CDR3 region: CASKPRASTGELFF. CDR3 DNA sequence: TGTGCCAGCAAGCCCCGGGCGAGCACCGGGGAGCTGTTTTTT.